Following are 26 T cell receptor beta chains from one sample sequenced in a study of spatial heterogeneity in lung cancer. Time point: sample taken at primary tumor resection. MiXCR was run by TCRdb on the 5' RACE reads, yielding one entry per CDR3 protein. The profile covers roughly 1,200 distinct CDR3 sequences, with roughly a quarter appearing a single time and approximately 19% taken by the ten largest. The sample in question was normal lung tissue next to the tumor, obtained at surgery. These receptors originate from a female donor with early-stage non-small cell lung cancer.

This clonotype turned up a few times. The chain is built from TRBV27 and TRBJ2-3; D unresolved. The CDR3 has 13 amino acids. V was shortened by 5 bases and J by 6 bases, with 12 bases between the two germline ends. Germline-derived CDR1 and CDR2 are MNHEY and SMNVEV (reference sequence). The CDR3 region is CASSLTPADTQYF. CDR3 DNA sequence: TGTGCCAGCAGTCTGACCCCGGCGGATACGCAGTATTTT.

This clonotype ranks as medium-sized (0.01 to 0.1%). The V gene is TRBV18, the J gene TRBJ2-6; D remains ambiguous. This CDR3 is 14 amino acids long. Germline CDR1 reads KGHSH; CDR2 reads LQKENI. The ends were cut back, 4 bases at V and 3 bases at J, with 7 bases in the middle. The CDR3 reads CASSQDSGANVLTF. CDR3 in DNA: TGTGCCAGCTCACAGGATAGTGGGGCCAACGTCCTGACTTTC.

The J gene is TRBJ1-2, the V gene TRBV12-3 or TRBV12-4; 8 bases map to TRBD1. This CDR3 spans 14 amino acids. The junction had 9 bases not matched to a gene; V was cut back by 5 bases and J by 7 bases. The CDR3 here is CASSPGQAIRGYTF. DNA of the CDR3: TGTGCCAGCAGTCCGGGACAGGCAATCCGTGGCTACACCTTC.

The V and J genes are TRBV6-5 and TRBJ2-5; maybe TRBD1 (6 bases). Germline V CDR1 and CDR2: MNHEY, SVGAGI. This CDR3 spans 16 amino acids. Deletions cut 0 bases from V and 2 bases from J, with 13 bases between. The CDR3 DNA reads TGTGCCAGCAGTTACTCGACAGGAGGTGGGCAAGAGACCCAGTACTTC. It specifies CASSYSTGGGQETQYF.

The chain's CDR3 is CASSVDRGRTGELFF. CDR3 bases: TGTGCCAGCAGCGTAGACAGGGGCCGAACCGGGGAGCTGTTTTTT. This chain joins TRBV9 and TRBJ2-2, with 7 bases that match TRBD1. Germline V gene data show CDR1 as SGDLS and CDR2 as YYNGEE. The length of the CDR3 is 15 residues. The J segment lost 5 bases and the V segment lost 0 bases, leaving 4 bases of the junction unmatched.

This clonotype is medium-sized (0.01 to 0.1%) within its sample. The chain recombines TRBV11-1 with TRBJ2-1; no reliable D call. Germline V gene sequence: CDR1 SGHAT, CDR2 FQDESV (reference sequence). CDR3 size: 12 residues. V was clipped by 2 bases and J by 7 bases, with 6 bases between them. The CDR3 is CASSLRVNEQFF. As DNA, the CDR3 is TGTGCCAGCAGCTTAAGAGTTAATGAGCAGTTCTTC.

V gene TRBV30 combines with J gene TRBJ2-2, with 7 bases aligning to TRBD2. The J segment lost 4 bases and the V segment lost 5 bases, leaving 4 bases of the junction unmatched. This CDR3 spans 13 amino acids. Germline loops: CDR1 GTSNPN, CDR2 SVGIG (reference sequence). CDR3 protein: CAWAPGGTGELFF. Written as DNA, the CDR3 is TGTGCCTGGGCCCCGGGGGGCACCGGGGAGCTGTTTTTT.

This clonotype was picked up a small number of times. This chain uses TRBV18 with TRBJ1-1; tentatively, D is TRBD1 (6 bases). The ends were cut back, 0 bases at V and 1 base at J, with 9 bases in the middle. The germline CDR1 and CDR2 sequences are KGHSH and LQKENI. The CDR3 length is 15 residues. In nucleotides, the CDR3 is TGTGCCAGCTCACCACCACAGGGCCCGAACACTGAAGCTTTCTTT. Residues: CASSPPQGPNTEAFF.

As concerns this clonotype: A read error may account for a junction end that differs from germline. V gene TRBV12-3 or TRBV12-4 combines with J gene TRBJ2-1; D unresolved. This CDR3 contains 13 residues. For the CDR3, the DNA is TGTGCCAGCAGTTTGGGCCTAAAGGGTGAGCAGTCCTTC. It is translated as CASSLGLKGEQSF.

By frequency in the sample, this clonotype is medium-sized (0.01 to 0.1%). The rearrangement joins TRBV28 to TRBJ2-5; D is unresolved. The CDR3 covers 13 residues. The germline V and J ends were trimmed by 5 bases and 5 bases, with 12 bases remaining between them. Germline lookup yields CDR1 MDHEN and CDR2 SYDVKM. The CDR3, as DNA: TGTGCCAGCAGTCCCCGCTACGAGGAGACCCAGTACTTC. Its protein product is CASSPRYEETQYF.

Worth noting for this clonotype: Just one base apart from a much larger clone, this may be a read error. The chain links TRBV2 to TRBJ2-2, with D perhaps matching TRBD1 (5 bases). The CDR3 is made up of 14 amino acids. Germline assignment: CDR1 SNHLY and CDR2 FYNNEI. Trimming left V 5 bases short and J 2 bases short, with 9 bases between. The CDR3 loop is CASSLDINTGELFF. The CDR3 coding sequence is TGTGCCAGCAGTCTGGACATTAACACCGGGGAGCTGTTTTTT.

This clonotype ranks as medium-sized. This chain links TRBV19 with TRBJ2-5; 9 bases map to TRBD2. The CDR3 consists of 14 residues. V dropped 5 bases and J dropped 4; count of bases not matched to a gene: 5. Germline V gene lookup returns CDR1 LNHDA and CDR2 SQIVND (reference sequence). Written as DNA, the CDR3 is TGTGCCAGTAGTTCTAGCGGGGTTCGAGAGACCCAGTACTTC. Its protein product is CASSSSGVRETQYF.

This clonotype ranks as medium-sized (0.01 to 0.1%). CDR3 sequence (DNA): TGTGCCACCAGTGATGGGACAGGAAACCCACCCTACGAGCAGTACTTC. Its protein product is CATSDGTGNPPYEQYF. This chain uses TRBV24-1 with TRBJ2-7; 8 bases are shared with TRBD1. The CDR3 contains 16 residues. The germline gives CDR1 KGHDR, CDR2 SFDVKD. After removal of 3 bases from V and 2 bases from J, the junction contained 8 bases not matched to a gene.

The chain recombines TRBV5-1 with TRBJ2-3; a possible D gene is TRBD2 (6 bases). Germline CDR1 SGHRS, CDR2 YFSETQ. This CDR3 has 15 residues. Trimming cost V 3 bases and J 0 bases, with 11 bases left between them. In DNA, the CDR3 is TGCGCCAGCAGCTCGGTGGGGACTAGCACAGATACGCAGTATTTT. Translation: CASSSVGTSTDTQYF.

In its sample, this clonotype is medium-sized. The chain employs TRBV6-5 and TRBJ2-1; D gene uncertain. The ends were cut back, 4 bases at V and 0 bases at J, with 7 bases in the middle. The CDR3 totals 14 residues. The germline V gene has CDR1 MNHEY and CDR2 SVGAGI. CDR3 in DNA: TGTGCCAGCAGTTCGGTGAGCTCCTACAATGAGCAGTTCTTC. Its protein product is CASSSVSSYNEQFF.

This chain uses TRBV7-9 with TRBJ2-7, with D perhaps given as TRBD1 or TRBD2 (5 bases each). The CDR3 consists of 15 residues. The germline V gene encodes CDR1 SEHNR and CDR2 FQNEAQ (reference sequence). The V and J ends lost 5 bases and 3 bases respectively, with 17 bases between them. Here the CDR3 reads CASSPQWGTDYEQYF. CDR3 DNA sequence: TGTGCCAGCAGCCCCCAGTGGGGGACGGACTACGAGCAGTACTTC.

This clonotype is termed large (0.1 to 1%). The chain recombines TRBV5-6 with TRBJ2-1; 11 nucleotides match TRBD2. This CDR3 contains 16 residues. Germline loops: CDR1 SGHDT, CDR2 YYEEEE. Losses at the gene ends were 3 bases for V and 5 bases for J; bases not matched to a gene: 7. The CDR3 DNA sequence: TGTGCCAGCAGCTACCCGACTAGCGGGGTTGACAATGAGCAGTTCTTC. Its translation is CASSYPTSGVDNEQFF. Looking up the rest from reference TRBV5-6 and TRBJ2-1 gives the full variable domain: DAGVTQSPTHLIKTRGQQVTLRCSPKSGHDTVSWYQQALGQGPQFIFQYYEEEERQRGNFPDRFSGHQFPNYSSELNVNALLLGDSALYLCASSYPTSGVDNEQFFGPGTRLTVL.

This clonotype has only a few counts. The chain uses TRBV30 and TRBJ1-2; D not certain. Trimming cost V 8 bases and J 7 bases, with 23 bases left between them. Per germline, CDR1 GTSNPN and CDR2 SVGIG (reference sequence). The CDR3 consists of 14 residues. CDR3 sequence: CAGRTQQVSFGYTF. In DNA, the CDR3 is TGTGCCGGAAGGACCCAACAAGTCTCCTTTGGCTACACCTTC.

This clonotype was seen more than once but under ten times. J is TRBJ1-5 and V is TRBV16; no clear D. This CDR3 is built from 13 residues. V was pared by 0 bases and J by 5 bases, with 5 bases between. Germline-derived CDR1 and CDR2 are KGHSY and FQNENV. CDR3 residues: CASSQSTDQPQHF. DNA for the CDR3: TGTGCCAGCAGCCAATCAACAGATCAGCCCCAGCATTTT.

By proportion, this clonotype is medium-sized. The V call is TRBV20-1, the J call TRBJ1-5; 8 bases match TRBD1. J was trimmed by 1 base and V by 2 bases; bases with no gene match: 4. The CDR3 totals 15 residues. The V gene's germline CDR1 is DFQATT and CDR2 SNEGSKA (reference sequence). For the CDR3, the DNA is TGCAGTGCTAGATATCGGACAGGGAGCAATCAGCCCCAGCATTTT. Residues: CSARYRTGSNQPQHF.

CDR3 sequence: CASSQGPSSYEQYF. The CDR3 region has the DNA TGTGCCAGCAGCCAAGGACCCAGCTCCTACGAGCAGTACTTC. The J gene is TRBJ2-7, the V gene TRBV3-1; D unclear. The CDR3 has 14 residues. The germline V gene encodes CDR1 LGHDT and CDR2 YNNKEL (reference sequence). V was shortened by 1 base and J by 0 bases, with 7 bases between the two germline ends.

The V gene is TRBV20-1, the J gene TRBJ2-2; 7 bases are shared with TRBD2. Germline V CDR1 and CDR2: DFQATT, SNEGSKA (reference sequence). This CDR3 is 14 amino acids long. The V and J ends lost 3 bases and 5 bases, in that order; junction bases with no gene match: 6. CDR3 bases: TGCAGTGCTAGTTTGGGAGGGACGACCGGGGAGCTGTTTTTT. This codes for CSASLGGTTGELFF.

The rearrangement uses TRBV29-1 and TRBJ2-7; 14 bases are shared with TRBD2. This CDR3 has 16 residues. Trimming removed 2 bases from V and 4 bases from J; junction bases left unmatched: 7. Germline CDR1 SQVTM, CDR2 ANQGSEA. The CDR3 DNA follows: TGCAGCGTTGAATCCCCAGGGACTAGCGGGAGATACGAGCAGTACTTC. It translates to CSVESPGTSGRYEQYF.

This chain connects TRBV6-5 to TRBJ1-6; D unclear. The germline gives CDR1 MNHEY, CDR2 SVGAGI. This CDR3 is 17 amino acids long. Trimming stripped 0 bases from V and 0 bases from J, with 9 bases between. For the CDR3, the DNA is TGTGCCAGCAGTTACTCGACGGGTTTCTCCTATAATTCACCCCTCCACTTT. This gives the protein CASSYSTGFSYNSPLHF.

This clonotype showed up just a few times. J is TRBJ2-3 and V is TRBV11-3, with D perhaps TRBD2 (6 bases). From germline, CDR1 is SGHNT and CDR2 YENEEA. The CDR3 has 13 amino acids. V dropped 2 bases and J dropped 8 bases, with 11 bases sitting between them. This chain's CDR3 is CASSLRLEGTQYF. DNA of the CDR3: TGTGCCAGCAGCTTACGTCTGGAGGGTACGCAGTATTTT.

This rearrangement joins TRBV30 to TRBJ2-7; D is unclear. CDR3 size: 11 residues. Germline assignment: CDR1 GTSNPN and CDR2 SVGIG (reference sequence). V was cut by 1 base and J by 2 bases, with 3 bases left in between. CDR3 loop: CAWSGAYEQYF. For the CDR3, the DNA is TGTGCCTGGAGTGGGGCCTACGAGCAGTACTTC.